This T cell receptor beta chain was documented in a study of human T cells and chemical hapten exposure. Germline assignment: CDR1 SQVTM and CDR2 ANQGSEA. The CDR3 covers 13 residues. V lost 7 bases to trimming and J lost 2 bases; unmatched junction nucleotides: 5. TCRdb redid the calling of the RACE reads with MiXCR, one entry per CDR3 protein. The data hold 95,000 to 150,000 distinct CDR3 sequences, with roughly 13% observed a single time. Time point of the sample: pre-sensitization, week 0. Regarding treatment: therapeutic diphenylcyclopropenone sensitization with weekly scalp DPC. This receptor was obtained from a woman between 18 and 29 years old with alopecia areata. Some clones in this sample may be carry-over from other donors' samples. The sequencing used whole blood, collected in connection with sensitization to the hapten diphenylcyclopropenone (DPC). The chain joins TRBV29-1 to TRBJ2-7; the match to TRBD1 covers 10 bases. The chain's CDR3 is CSAVGQGAYEQYF. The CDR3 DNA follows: TGCAGCGCCGTCGGACAGGGGGCCTACGAGCAGTACTTC.